One sample yielded the 3 T cell receptor beta chains listed below, sequenced in a study of a mutant IDH1 vaccine in newly diagnosed glioma. What these receptors recognize is not known. Time point: week 35, safety follow-up. Vaccination used 300 ug of mutant IDH1 20-mer peptide per dose, with topical imiquimod. Sequencing was performed with immunoSEQ multiplex PCR; in TCRdb, only in-frame clones are kept and a portion is missing. The data hold 30,000 or so clones, with around three quarters observed a single time. Sequencing used PBMCs, obtained from a glioma patient whose treatment included an IDH1 peptide vaccine. The receptors derive from a woman aged 30 to 39 with glioma. Some clones in this sample may be carry-over from other donors' samples.

V and J are TRBV29-1 and TRBJ2-5; D is uncertain. With 7 bases removed from V and 7 bases from J, the gap between germline ends came to 10 bases. The CDR3 is made up of 10 amino acids. CDR1 and CDR2 from the germline V gene are SQVTM and ANQGSEA. CDR3 nucleotide sequence: TGCAGCGCTTACGATCGGACCCAGTACTTC. Its translation is CSAYDRTQYF.

The chain joins TRBV9 to TRBJ2-5; 7 bases fit TRBD2. Germline CDR1 reads SGDLS; CDR2 reads YYNGEE. The V segment lost 3 bases and the J segment 4 bases; nucleotides outside the gene matches: 9. CDR3 length: 15 amino acids. The CDR3 DNA reads as TGTGCCAGCAGCGCCTCGACTAGCCCGAGAGAGACCCAGTACTTC. It yields the protein CASSASTSPRETQYF.

This clone was detected only once. The genes are TRBV18 and TRBJ2-7; D gene ambiguous. Germline CDR1 KGHSH, CDR2 LQKENI. The CDR3 runs to 11 residues. The V gene lost 4 bases and the J gene lost 3 bases, with 4 bases spanning the gap. The CDR3 DNA reads as TGTGCCAGCTCACTGGACTACGAGCAGTACTTC. Amino acid sequence: CASSLDYEQYF.